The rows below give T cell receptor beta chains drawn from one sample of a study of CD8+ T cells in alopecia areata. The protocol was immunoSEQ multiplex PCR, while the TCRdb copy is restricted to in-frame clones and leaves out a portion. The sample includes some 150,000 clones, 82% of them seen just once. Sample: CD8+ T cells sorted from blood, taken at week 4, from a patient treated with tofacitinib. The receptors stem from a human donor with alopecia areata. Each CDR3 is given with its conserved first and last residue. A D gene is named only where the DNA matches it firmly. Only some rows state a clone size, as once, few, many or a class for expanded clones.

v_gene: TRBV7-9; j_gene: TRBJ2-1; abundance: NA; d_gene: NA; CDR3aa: CASSPSEGSGYEQFF; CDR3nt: TGTGCCAGCAGCCCTAGCGAGGGTTCTGGGTATGAGCAGTTCTTC
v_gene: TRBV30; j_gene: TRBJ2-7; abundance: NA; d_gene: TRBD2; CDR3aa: CARGDGPYEQYF; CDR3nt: TGTGCCCGGGGGGATGGCCCCTACGAGCAGTACTTC
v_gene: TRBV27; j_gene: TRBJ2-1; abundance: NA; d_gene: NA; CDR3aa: CASSLSKGTYNEQFF; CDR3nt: TGTGCCAGCAGTTTATCGAAGGGCACCTACAATGAGCAGTTCTTC
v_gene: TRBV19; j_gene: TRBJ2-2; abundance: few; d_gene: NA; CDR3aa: CASNKAGDMTGELFF; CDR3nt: TGTGCCAGTAACAAGGCAGGAGATATGACCGGGGAGCTGTTTTTT
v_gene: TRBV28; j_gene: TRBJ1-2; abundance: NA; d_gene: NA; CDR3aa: CASSYVPTGAYGYTF; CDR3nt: TGTGCCAGCAGTTACGTTCCGACAGGAGCCTATGGCTACACCTTC
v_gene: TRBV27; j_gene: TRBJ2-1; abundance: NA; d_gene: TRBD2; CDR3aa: CASSSGLAGIYNEQFF; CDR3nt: TGTGCCAGCAGTTCCGGACTAGCGGGGATCTACAATGAGCAGTTCTTC
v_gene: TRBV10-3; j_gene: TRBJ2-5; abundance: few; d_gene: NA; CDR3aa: CAISESNREETQYF; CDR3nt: TGTGCCATCAGTGAGAGTAACAGGGAAGAGACCCAGTACTTC
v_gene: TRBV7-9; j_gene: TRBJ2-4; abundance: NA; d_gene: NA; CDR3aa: CASNHELDKNIQYF; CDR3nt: TGTGCCAGCAATCACGAGTTAGACAAAAACATTCAGTACTTC
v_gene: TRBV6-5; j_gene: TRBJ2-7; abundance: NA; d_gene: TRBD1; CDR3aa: CASRSGTAREEQYF; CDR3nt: TGTGCCAGCAGATCCGGGACAGCTCGTGAGGAGCAGTACTTC
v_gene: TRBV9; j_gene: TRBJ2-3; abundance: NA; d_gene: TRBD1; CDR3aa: CASSVGGGGTDTQYF; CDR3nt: TGTGCCAGCAGCGTAGGAGGGGGCGGCACAGATACGCAGTATTTT
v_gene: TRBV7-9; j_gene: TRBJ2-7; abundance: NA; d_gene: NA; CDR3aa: CASSLETYEQYF; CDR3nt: TGTGCCAGCAGCTTAGAGACCTACGAGCAGTACTTC
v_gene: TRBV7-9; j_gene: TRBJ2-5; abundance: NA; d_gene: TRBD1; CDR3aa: CASSPSPSDRRKETQYF; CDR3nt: TGTGCCAGCAGCCCGTCCCCGTCGGACAGGCGAAAAGAGACCCAGTACTTC
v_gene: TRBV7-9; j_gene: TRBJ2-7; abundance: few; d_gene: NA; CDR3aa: CASSPSLAYEQYF; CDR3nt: TGTGCCAGCAGCCCTTCCCTGGCCTACGAGCAGTACTTC
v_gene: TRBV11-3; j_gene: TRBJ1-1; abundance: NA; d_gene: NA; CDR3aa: CASSLNFEASEAFF; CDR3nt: TGTGCCAGCAGCTTAAACTTCGAGGCCTCTGAAGCTTTCTTT
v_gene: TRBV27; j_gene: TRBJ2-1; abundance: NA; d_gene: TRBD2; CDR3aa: CASSFSGLAVYNEQFF; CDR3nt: TGTGCCAGCAGTTTCTCGGGACTAGCGGTATACAATGAGCAGTTCTTC
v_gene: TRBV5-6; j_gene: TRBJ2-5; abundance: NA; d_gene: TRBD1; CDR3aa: CASSPRDRGRETQYF; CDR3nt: TGTGCCAGCAGCCCGCGGGACAGGGGGCGAGAGACCCAGTACTTC
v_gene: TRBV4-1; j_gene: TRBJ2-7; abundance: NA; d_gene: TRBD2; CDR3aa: CASSQDIGGSSYEQYF; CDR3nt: TGCGCCAGCAGCCAAGATATCGGGGGGAGCTCCTACGAGCAGTACTTC
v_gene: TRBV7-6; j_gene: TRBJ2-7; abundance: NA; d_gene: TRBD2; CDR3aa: CASSSGTSGGAKQYF; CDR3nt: TGTGCCAGCAGCTCCGGGACTAGCGGGGGGGCCAAGCAGTACTTC
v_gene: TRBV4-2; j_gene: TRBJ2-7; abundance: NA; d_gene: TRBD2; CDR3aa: CASSQETSGRTYEQYF; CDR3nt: TGTGCCAGCAGCCAAGAGACTAGCGGGAGAACCTACGAGCAGTACTTC
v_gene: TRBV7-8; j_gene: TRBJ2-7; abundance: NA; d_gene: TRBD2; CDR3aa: CASAPGAGGAYEQYF; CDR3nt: TGTGCCAGCGCCCCAGGAGCGGGGGGTGCCTACGAGCAGTACTTC
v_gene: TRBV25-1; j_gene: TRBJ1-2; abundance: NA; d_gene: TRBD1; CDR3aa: CASSDDRGYGYTF; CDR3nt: TGTGCCAGCAGTGATGACAGGGGCTATGGCTACACCTTC
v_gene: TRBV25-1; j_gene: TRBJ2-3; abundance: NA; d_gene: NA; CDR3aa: CACGGGDTQYF; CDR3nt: TGTGCCTGCGGAGGGGGAGATACGCAGTATTTT
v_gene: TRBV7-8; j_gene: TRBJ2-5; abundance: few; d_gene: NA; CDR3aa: CASSRGFQETQYF; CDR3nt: TGTGCCAGCAGCCGGGGGTTCCAAGAGACCCAGTACTTC
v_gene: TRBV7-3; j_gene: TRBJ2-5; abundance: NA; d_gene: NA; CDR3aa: CASSSRGGSETQYF; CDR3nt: TGTGCCAGCAGCTCCCGAGGGGGGTCAGAGACCCAGTACTTC
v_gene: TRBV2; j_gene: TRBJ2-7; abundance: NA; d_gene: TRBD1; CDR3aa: CASRVGGPYEQYF; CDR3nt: TGTGCCAGCAGAGTAGGGGGCCCCTACGAGCAGTACTTC
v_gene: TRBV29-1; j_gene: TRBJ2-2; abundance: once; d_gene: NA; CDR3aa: CSVGPLLSWGYNTGELFF; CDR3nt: TGCAGCGTTGGACCCCTACTTAGCTGGGGTTATAACACCGGGGAGCTGTTTTTT
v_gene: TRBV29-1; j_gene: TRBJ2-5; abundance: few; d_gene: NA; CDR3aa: CSVEDHSLGAGETQYF; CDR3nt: TGCAGCGTTGAAGATCACAGCCTCGGGGCAGGAGAGACCCAGTACTTC
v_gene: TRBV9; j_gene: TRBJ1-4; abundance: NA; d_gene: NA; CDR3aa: CASSVGWEIGERTNEKLFF; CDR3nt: TGTGCCAGCAGCGTAGGCTGGGAAATTGGAGAAAGGACTAATGAAAAACTGTTTTTT
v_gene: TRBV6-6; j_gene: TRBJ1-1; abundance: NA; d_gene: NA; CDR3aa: CASRNQAGDTEAFF; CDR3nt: TGTGCCAGCAGAAACCAGGCAGGGGACACTGAAGCTTTCTTT
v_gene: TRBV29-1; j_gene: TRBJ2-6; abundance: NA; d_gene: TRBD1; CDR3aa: CSAWDRGPAGANVLTF; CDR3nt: TGCAGCGCCTGGGACAGGGGACCGGCCGGGGCCAACGTCCTGACTTTC
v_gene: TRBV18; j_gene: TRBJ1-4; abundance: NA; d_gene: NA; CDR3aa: CASSPPPETTNEKLFF; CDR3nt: TGTGCCAGCTCACCACCCCCGGAAACAACTAATGAAAAACTGTTTTTT
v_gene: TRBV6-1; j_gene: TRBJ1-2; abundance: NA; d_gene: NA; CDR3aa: CASSARGDTANYGYTF; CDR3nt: TGTGCCAGCAGTGCCCGCGGGGATACGGCTAACTATGGCTACACCTTC
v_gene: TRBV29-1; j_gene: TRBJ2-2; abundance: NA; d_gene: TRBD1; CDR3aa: CSTRGRDTGELFF; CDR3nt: TGCAGCACCAGGGGGCGGGACACCGGGGAGCTGTTTTTT
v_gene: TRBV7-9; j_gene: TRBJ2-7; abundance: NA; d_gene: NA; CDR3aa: CASSPPGPGGVLYEQYF; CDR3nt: TGTGCCAGCAGCCCCCCAGGCCCAGGGGGGGTCCTCTACGAGCAGTACTTC
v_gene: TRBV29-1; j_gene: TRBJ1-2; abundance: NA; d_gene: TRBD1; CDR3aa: CSVWTGELNGYTF; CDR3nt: TGCAGCGTTTGGACAGGGGAATTGAATGGCTACACCTTC
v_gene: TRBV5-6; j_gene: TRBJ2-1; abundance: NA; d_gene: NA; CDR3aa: CASSLATGYSYNEQFF; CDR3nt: TGTGCCAGCAGCTTGGCCACGGGGTACTCCTACAATGAGCAGTTCTTC
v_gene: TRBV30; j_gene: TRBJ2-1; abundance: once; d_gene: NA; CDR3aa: CAWTVLGEQFF; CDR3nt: TGTGCCTGGACCGTACTCGGGGAGCAGTTCTTC
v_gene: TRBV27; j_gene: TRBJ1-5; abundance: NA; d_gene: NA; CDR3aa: CASSFGGAGNQPQHF; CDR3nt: TGTGCCAGCAGTTTCGGGGGGGCAGGCAATCAGCCCCAGCATTTT
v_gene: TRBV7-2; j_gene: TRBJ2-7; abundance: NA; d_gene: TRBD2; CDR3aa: CASSRLAGGREQYF; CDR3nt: TGTGCCAGCAGCCGACTAGCGGGGGGACGGGAGCAGTACTTC
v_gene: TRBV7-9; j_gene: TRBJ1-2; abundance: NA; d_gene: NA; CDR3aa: CASSPTGYYGYTF; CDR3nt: TGTGCCAGCAGCCCAACAGGGTACTATGGCTACACCTTC
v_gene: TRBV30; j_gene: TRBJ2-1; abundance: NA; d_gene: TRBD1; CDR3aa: CAWKSRGTPYNEQFF; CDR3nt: TGTGCCTGGAAGAGCAGGGGGACCCCCTACAATGAGCAGTTCTTC
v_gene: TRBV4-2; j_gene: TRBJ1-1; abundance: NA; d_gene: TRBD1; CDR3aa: CASSQVEQGGEAFF; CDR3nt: TGTGCCAGCAGCCAAGTTGAACAGGGGGGTGAAGCTTTCTTT
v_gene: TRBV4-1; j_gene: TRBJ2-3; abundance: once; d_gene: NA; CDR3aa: CASSQDASSDTQYF; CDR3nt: TGCGCCAGCAGCCAAGATGCCAGCTCAGATACGCAGTATTTT
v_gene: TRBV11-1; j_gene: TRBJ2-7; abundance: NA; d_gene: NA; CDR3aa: CASSEDSIFYEQYF; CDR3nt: TGTGCCAGCAGCGAGGACAGTATCTTCTACGAGCAGTACTTC